The present T cell receptor beta chain was sequenced within a study of technical replicates of blood from several donors. Some clones are missing from TCRdb's copy, which holds only in-frame ones; the method was immunoSEQ multiplex PCR. The profile shows 53,000 or so clones, 93% of them singletons. The CDR3 is 13 residues long. The germline CDR1 and CDR2 sequences are LNHNV and YYDKDF (reference sequence). Trimming at V came to 5 bases and at J to 7 bases, leaving 7 bases not matched to a gene. The source material was PBMCs. This receptor was obtained from a human donor in good health. Some clones in this sample may be carry-over from other donors' samples. V and J are TRBV15 and TRBJ1-2; 7 positions agree with TRBD1. Here the CDR3 DNA reads TGTGCCACCAGCGCCCGACAGGGACTTGGCTACACCTTC. This sequence encodes CATSARQGLGYTF.